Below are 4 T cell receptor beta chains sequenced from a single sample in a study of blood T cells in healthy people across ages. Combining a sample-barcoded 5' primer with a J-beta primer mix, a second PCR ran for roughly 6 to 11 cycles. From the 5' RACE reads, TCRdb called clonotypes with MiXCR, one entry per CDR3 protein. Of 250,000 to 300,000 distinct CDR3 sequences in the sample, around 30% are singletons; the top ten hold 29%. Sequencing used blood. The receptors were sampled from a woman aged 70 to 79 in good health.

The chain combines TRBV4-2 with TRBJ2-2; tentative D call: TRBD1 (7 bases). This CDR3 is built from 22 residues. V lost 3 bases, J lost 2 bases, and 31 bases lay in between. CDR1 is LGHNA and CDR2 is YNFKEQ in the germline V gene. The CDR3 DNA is TGTGCCAGCAGCCATAGGGGGCCCGCGGGAAGGCCTGGCGAAGGAAACACCGGGGAGCTGTTTTTT. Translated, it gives CASSHRGPAGRPGEGNTGELFF.

In nucleotides, the CDR3 is TGTGCCAGCAGCCGGGGGGGCGATATTAATGAAAAACTGTTTTTT. Protein sequence: CASSRGGDINEKLFF. The J gene is TRBJ1-4, the V gene TRBV7-2; a possible D gene is TRBD1 (6 bases). Germline CDR1 SGHTA, CDR2 FQGNSA. The CDR3 extends over 15 amino acids. Trimming removed 5 bases at V and 4 bases at J, with 14 bases between.

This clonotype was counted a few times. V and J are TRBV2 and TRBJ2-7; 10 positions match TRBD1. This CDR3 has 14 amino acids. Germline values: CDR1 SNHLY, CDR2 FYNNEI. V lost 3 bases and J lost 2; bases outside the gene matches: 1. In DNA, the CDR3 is TGTGCCAGCAGTGAGGACAGGGGGGCCTACGAGCAGTACTTC. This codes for CASSEDRGAYEQYF.

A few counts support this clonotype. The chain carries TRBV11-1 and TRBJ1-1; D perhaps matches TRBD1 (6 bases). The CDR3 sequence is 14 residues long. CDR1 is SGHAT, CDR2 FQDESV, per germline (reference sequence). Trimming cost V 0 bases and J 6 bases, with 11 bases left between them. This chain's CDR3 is CASSLAGPGAEAFF. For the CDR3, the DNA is TGTGCCAGCAGCTTAGCGGGGCCAGGGGCTGAAGCTTTCTTT.